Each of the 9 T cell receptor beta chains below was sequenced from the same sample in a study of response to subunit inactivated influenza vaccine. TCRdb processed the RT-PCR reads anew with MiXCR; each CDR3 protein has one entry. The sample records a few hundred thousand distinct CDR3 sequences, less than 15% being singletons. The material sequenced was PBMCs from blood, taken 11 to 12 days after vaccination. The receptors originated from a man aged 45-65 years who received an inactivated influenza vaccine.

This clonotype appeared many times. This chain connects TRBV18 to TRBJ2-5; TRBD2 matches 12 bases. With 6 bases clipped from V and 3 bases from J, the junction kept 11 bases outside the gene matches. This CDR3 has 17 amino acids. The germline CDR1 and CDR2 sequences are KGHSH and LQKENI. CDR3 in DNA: TGTGCCAGCTCGCCAAGGAGGACTAGCGGGGCGGAAGAGACCCAGTACTTC. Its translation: CASSPRRTSGAEETQYF.

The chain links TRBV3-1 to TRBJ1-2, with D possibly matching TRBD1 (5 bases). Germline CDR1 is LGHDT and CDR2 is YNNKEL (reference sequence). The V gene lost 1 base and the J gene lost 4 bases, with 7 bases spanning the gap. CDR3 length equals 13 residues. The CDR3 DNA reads TGTGCCAGCAGCCAAGGCGGGACCTATGGCTACACCTTC. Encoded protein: CASSQGGTYGYTF.

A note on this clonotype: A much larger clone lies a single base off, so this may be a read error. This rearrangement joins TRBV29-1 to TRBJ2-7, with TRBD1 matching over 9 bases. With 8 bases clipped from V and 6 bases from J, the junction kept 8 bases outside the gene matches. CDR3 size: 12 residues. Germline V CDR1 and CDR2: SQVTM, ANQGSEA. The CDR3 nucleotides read TGCAGCTCCGGACAGGGGACTACCGAGCAGTACTTC. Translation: CSSGQGTTEQYF.

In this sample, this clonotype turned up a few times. Here the CDR3 DNA reads TGCGCCAGCAGCCAGGCGACTAGCGGGGGCCAAGAGACCCAGTACTTC. Amino acids: CASSQATSGGQETQYF. The chain links TRBV4-1 to TRBJ2-5, with TRBD2 identical over 12 bases. V was pared by 3 bases and J by 1 base, with 3 bases of the junction left unmatched. Germline loops: CDR1 MGHRA, CDR2 YSYEKL. The CDR3 is made up of 16 amino acids.

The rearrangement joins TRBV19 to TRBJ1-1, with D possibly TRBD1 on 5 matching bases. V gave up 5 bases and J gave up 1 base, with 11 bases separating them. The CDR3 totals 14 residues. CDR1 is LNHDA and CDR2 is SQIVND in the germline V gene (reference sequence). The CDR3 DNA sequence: TGTGCCAGTAGTTACGACAGAGAGAACACTGAAGCTTTCTTT. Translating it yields CASSYDRENTEAFF.

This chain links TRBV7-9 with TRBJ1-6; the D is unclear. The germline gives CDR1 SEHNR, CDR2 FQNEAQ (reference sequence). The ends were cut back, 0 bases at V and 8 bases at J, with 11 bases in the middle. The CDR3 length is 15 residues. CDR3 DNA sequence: TGTGCCAGCAGCTTAGCGGGGTCTCAATATTCACCCCTCCACTTT. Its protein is CASSLAGSQYSPLHF.

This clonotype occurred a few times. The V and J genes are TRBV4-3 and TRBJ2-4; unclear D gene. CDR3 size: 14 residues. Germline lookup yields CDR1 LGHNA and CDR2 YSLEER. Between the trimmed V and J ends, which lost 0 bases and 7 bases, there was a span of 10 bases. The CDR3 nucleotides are TGCGCCAGCAGCCAAGACACGGGTGGCAACATTCAGTACTTC. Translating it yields CASSQDTGGNIQYF.

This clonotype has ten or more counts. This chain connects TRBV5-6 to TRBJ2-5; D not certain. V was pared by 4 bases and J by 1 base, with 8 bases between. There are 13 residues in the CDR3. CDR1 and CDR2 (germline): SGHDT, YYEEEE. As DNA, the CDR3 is TGTGCCAGCAGCCGGCAGCTCCAAGAGACCCAGTACTTC. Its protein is CASSRQLQETQYF. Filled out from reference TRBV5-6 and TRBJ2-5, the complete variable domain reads DAGVTQSPTHLIKTRGQQVTLRCSPKSGHDTVSWYQQALGQGPQFIFQYYEEEERQRGNFPDRFSGHQFPNYSSELNVNALLLGDSALYLCASSRQLQETQYFGPGTRLLVL.

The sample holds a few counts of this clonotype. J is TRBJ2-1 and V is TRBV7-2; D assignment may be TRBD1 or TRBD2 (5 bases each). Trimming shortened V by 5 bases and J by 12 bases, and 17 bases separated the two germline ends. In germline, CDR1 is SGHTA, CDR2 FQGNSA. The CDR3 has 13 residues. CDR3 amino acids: CASSPAGAVGQFF. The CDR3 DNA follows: TGTGCCAGCAGCCCGGCCGGGGCCGTGGGGCAGTTCTTC.